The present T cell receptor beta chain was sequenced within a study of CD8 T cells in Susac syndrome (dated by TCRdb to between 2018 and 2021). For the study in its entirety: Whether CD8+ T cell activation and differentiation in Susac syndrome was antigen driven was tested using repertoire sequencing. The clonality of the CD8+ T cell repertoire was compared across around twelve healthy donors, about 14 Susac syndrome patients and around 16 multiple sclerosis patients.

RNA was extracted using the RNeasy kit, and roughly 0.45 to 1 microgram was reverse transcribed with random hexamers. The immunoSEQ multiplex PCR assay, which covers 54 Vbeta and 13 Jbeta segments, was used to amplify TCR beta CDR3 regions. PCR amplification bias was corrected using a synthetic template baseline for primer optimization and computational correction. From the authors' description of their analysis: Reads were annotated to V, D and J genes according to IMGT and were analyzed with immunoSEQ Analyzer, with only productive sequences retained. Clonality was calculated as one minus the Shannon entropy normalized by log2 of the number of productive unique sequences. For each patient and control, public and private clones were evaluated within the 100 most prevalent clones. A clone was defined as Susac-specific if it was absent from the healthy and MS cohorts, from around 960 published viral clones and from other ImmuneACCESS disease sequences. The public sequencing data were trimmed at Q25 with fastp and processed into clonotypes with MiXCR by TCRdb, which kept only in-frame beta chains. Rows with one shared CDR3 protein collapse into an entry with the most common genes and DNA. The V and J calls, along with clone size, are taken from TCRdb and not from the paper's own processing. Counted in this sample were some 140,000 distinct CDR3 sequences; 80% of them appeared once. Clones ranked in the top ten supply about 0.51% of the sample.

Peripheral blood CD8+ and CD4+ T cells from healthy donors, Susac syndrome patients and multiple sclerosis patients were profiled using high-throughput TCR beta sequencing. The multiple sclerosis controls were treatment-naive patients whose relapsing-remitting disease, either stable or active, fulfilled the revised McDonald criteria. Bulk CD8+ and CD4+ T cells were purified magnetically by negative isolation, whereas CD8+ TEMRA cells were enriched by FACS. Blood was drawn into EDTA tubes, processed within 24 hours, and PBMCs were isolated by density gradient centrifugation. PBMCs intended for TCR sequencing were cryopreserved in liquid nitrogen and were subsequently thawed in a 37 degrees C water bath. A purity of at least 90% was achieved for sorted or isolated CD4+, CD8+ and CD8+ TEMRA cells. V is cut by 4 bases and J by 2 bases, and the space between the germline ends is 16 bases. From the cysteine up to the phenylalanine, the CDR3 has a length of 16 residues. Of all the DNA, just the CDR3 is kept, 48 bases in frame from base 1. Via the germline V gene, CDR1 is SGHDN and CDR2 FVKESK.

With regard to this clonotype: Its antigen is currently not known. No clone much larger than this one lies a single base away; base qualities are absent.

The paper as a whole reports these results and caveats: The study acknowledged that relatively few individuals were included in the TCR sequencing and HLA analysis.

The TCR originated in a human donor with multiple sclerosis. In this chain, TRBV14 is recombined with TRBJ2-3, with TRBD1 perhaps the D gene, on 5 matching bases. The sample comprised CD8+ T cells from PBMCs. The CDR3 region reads CASSPGARAYTDTQYF. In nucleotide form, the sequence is TGTGCCAGCAGCCCTGGGGCCAGGGCCTACACAGATACGCAGTATTTT. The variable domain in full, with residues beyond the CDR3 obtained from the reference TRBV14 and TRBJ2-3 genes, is EAGVTQFPSHSVIEKGQTVTLRCDPISGHDNLYWYRRVMGKEIKFLLHFVKESKQDESGMPNNRFLAERTGGTYSTLKVQPAELEDSGVYFCASSPGARAYTDTQYFGPGTRLTVL.